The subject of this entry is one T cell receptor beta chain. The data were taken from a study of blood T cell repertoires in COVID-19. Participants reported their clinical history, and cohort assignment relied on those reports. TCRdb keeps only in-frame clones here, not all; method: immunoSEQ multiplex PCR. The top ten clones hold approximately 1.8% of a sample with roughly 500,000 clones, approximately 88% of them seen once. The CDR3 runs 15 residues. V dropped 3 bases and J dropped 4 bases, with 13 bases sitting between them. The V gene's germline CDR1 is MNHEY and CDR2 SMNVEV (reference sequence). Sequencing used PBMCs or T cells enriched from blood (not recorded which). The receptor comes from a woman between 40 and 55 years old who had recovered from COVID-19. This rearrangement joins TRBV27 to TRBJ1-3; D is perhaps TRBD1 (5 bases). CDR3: CASSLRPGEGNTIYF. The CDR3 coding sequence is TGTGCCAGCAGTTTGAGGCCGGGGGAAGGAAACACCATATATTTT.